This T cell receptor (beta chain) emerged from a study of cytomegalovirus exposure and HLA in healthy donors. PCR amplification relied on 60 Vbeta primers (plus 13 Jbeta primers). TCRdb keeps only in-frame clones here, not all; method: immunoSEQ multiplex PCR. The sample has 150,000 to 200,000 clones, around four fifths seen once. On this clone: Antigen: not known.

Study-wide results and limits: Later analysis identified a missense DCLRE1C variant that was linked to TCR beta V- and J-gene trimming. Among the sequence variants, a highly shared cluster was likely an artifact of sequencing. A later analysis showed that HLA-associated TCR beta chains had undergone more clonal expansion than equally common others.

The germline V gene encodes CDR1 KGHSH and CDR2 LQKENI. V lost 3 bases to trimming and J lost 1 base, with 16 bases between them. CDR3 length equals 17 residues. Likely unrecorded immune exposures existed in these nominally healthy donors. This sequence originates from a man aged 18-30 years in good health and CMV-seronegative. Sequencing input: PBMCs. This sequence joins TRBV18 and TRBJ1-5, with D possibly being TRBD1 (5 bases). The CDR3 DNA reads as TGTGCCAGCTCACCCTCCGCGATGGGGCTCAGCAATCAGCCCCAGCATTTT. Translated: CASSPSAMGLSNQPQHF.